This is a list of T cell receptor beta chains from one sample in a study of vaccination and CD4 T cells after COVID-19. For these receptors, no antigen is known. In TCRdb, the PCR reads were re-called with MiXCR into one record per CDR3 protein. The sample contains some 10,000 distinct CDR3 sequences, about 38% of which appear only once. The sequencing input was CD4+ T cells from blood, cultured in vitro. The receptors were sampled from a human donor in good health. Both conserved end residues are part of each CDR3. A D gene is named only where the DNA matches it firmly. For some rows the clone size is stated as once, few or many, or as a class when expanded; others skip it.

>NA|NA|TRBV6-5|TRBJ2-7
TGTGCCAGCAGTTACTCGAAGGTTTCCTACGAGCAGTACTTC
CASSYSKVSYEQYF
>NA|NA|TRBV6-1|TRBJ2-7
TGTGCCGGCTTGGGGATTAGCTCCTACGAGCAGTACTTC
CAGLGISSYEQYF
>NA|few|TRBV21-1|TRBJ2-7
TGTGCCAGCAGCAAGGGGGGACCGAGGGAGGAGGGGGCCGGGAACGAGCAGTACTTC
CASSKGGPREEGAGNEQYF
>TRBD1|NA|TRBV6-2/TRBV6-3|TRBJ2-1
TGTGCCAGCACCTGGACAGGGGTCTATGAGCAGTTCTTC
CASTWTGVYEQFF
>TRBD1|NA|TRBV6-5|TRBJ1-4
TGTGCCAGCAGTTATGGGTGGGACAGGAATGAAAAACTGTTTTTT
CASSYGWDRNEKLFF
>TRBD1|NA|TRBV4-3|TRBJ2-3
TGCGCCAGCAGCCATCTTCAGGGGGCAGGTCCAGATACGCAGTATTTT
CASSHLQGAGPDTQYF
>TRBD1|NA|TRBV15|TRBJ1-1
TGTGCCACCAGCAGTCTAGGGGGCGGTAACACTGAAGCTTTCTTT
CATSSLGGGNTEAFF
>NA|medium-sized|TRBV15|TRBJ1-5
TGTGCCACCAGCAGAGGTCCGGCAATAAGCAATCAGCCCCAGCATTTT
CATSRGPAISNQPQHF
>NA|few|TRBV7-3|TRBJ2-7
TGTGCCAGCAGCTTAAAATGGGGCACCACCTACGAGCAGTACTTC
CASSLKWGTTYEQYF
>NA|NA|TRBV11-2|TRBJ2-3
TGTGCCAGCAGCTTAGTCCCCACAAGACGCACAGATACGCAGTATTTT
CASSLVPTRRTDTQYF
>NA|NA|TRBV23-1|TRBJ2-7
TGCGCCAGCAGTCAATCAGGCAGCTACGAGCAGTACTTC
CASSQSGSYEQYF
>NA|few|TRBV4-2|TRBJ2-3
TGTGCCAGCAGCCAAGAAGGGGCCGACTCTAGCACAGATACGCAGTATTTT
CASSQEGADSSTDTQYF
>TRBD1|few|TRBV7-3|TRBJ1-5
TGTGCCAGCAGCGCCCAGACAGGGGATAATCAGCCCCAGCATTTT
CASSAQTGDNQPQHF
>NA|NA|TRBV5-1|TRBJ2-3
TGCGCCAGCAGCTTGGGCAGGGTGGGGTCAGATACGCAGTATTTT
CASSLGRVGSDTQYF
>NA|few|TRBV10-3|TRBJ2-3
TGTGCCACCACCGGGGTACAGGGGACTAGCACAGATACGCAGTATTTT
CATTGVQGTSTDTQYF
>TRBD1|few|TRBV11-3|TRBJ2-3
TGTGCCAGCAGCTTAGGGGACAGACTGCAAACATCGGAAGATACGCAGTATTTT
CASSLGDRLQTSEDTQYF
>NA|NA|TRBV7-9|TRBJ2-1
TGTGCCAGCAGCCCTTACGGGGATAGGTCTGAGCAGTTCTTC
CASSPYGDRSEQFF